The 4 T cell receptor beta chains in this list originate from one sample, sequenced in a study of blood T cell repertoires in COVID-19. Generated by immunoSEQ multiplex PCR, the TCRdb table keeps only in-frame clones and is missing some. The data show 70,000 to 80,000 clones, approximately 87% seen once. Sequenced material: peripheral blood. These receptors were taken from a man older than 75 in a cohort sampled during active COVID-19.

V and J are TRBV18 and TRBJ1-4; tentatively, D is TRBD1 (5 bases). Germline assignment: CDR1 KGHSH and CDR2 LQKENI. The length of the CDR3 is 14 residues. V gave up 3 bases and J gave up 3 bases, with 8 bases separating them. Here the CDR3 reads CASSPTASNEKLFF. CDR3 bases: TGTGCCAGCTCACCGACAGCCTCTAATGAAAAACTGTTTTTT.

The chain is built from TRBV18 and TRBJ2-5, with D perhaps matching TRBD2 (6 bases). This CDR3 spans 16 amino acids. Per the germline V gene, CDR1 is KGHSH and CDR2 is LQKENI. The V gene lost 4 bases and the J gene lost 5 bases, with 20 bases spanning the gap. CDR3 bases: TGTGCCAGCTCACATTATGGGACTCCCGGCCGGGAGACCCAGTACTTC. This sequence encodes CASSHYGTPGRETQYF. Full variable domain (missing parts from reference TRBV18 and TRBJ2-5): NAGVMQNPRHLVRRRGQEARLRCSPMKGHSHVYWYRQLPEEGLKFMVYLQKENIIDESGMPKERFSAEFPKEGPSILRIQQVVRGDSAAYFCASSHYGTPGRETQYFGPGTRLLVL.

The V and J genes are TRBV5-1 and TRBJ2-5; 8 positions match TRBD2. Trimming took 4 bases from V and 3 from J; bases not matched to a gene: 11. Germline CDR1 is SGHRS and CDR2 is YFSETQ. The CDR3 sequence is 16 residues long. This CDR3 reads CASSPFSGTDKETQYF. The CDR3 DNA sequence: TGCGCCAGCAGCCCCTTTAGCGGGACCGATAAAGAGACCCAGTACTTC.

CDR3 nucleotides: TGTGCCAGCAGCGTAGGGGAAGCGGGGACGCAGTATTTT. This codes for CASSVGEAGTQYF. This chain connects TRBV9 to TRBJ2-3, with 7 bases fitting TRBD2. Germline CDR1 SGDLS, CDR2 YYNGEE. This CDR3 spans 13 amino acids. Germline trimming cut 0 bases from V and 9 bases from J; bases unmatched to any gene: 4. The variable domain in full, with the rest retrieved from reference TRBV9 and TRBJ2-3, is DSGVTQTPKHLITATGQRVTLRCSPRSGDLSVYWYQQSLDQGLQFLIQYYNGEERAKGNILERFSAQQFPDLHSELNLSSLELGDSALYFCASSVGEAGTQYFGPGTRLTVL.